The clone carrying this T cell receptor beta chain was seen repeatedly, ten times or more. Its antigen is unidentified. The sample comes from a study of neurological immune-mediated disorders. With 10-nucleotide random UMIs, 5'RACE was used to make the cDNA. MiXCR, applied by TCRdb to the 5' RACE reads, yields one record per CDR3 protein. The sample lists 120,000 or so distinct CDR3 sequences; about 3.2% were seen once. Study-level findings and limits: HTLV-1-associated myelopathy displayed the greatest TCR clonal expansion, and multiple sclerosis exhibited the smallest, lower than that of healthy controls. There were no CDR3 amino acid sequences shared by expanded clones across subjects, a result suggesting private repertoires in all groups.

The germline V gene encodes CDR1 MNHNS and CDR2 SASEGT. The CDR3 loop spans 15 amino acids. Trimming left V 6 bases short and J 1 base short, with 15 bases between. The sequenced material came from PBMCs. The chain uses TRBV6-1 and TRBJ1-1; D gene uncertain. The TCR sequence derives from a woman in her thirties with multiple sclerosis. CDR3 coding DNA: TGTGCCAGCAGACTGGTCCTGGTAGGGAACACTGAAGCTTTCTTT. Its translation is CASRLVLVGNTEAFF.